This T cell receptor (beta chain) emerged from a study of spatial heterogeneity in lung cancer. The wider study: Detection of beta-chain sequences consistently exceeded that of alpha-chain sequences. The average count in raw reads for each unique TCR and UMI combination exceeded 8.5 appearances.

At least ten counts were recorded for this clonotype. TCRdb recomputed calls from the 5' RACE reads with MiXCR, one row per CDR3 protein. The sample lists some 37,000 distinct CDR3 sequences, around 5.2% occurring once. V dropped 5 bases and J dropped 4 bases, with 15 bases sitting between them. The CDR3 length is 14 residues. Germline CDR1 ENHRY, CDR2 SYGVKD. This sample's time point: sample taken at primary tumor resection. Whole RNA obtained from tumor, nontumor lung or frozen PBMC underwent sequencing without sorting. The cohort: 70 to 85 early-stage, untreated non-small cell lung cancer patients. The receptor comes from a female donor with early-stage non-small cell lung cancer. The sample consisted of PBMCs, taken at surgery. The V call is TRBV10-3, the J call TRBJ2-7, with TRBD1 as a possible D gene (6 bases). The CDR3 sequence: CAISLQGPLYEQYF. DNA for the CDR3: TGTGCCATCAGTTTACAGGGTCCCCTATACGAGCAGTACTTC.